The rows below give T cell receptor beta chains drawn from one sample of a study of CD8+CD57+ T cells in acquired aplastic anemia. Each CDR3 protein is one row after TCRdb ran MiXCR on the reads. The repertoire holds some 82,000 distinct CDR3 sequences, with under 50% as singletons. Input material: sorted CD4+, CD8+, or CD8+CD57+ T cells (not recorded which) from PBMCs. These receptors originate from a human donor in good health, serving as a control. CDR3s leave out the opening cysteine and the closing phenylalanine or tryptophan. The D gene is left open where the match is weak.

>TRBD2|TRBV2
ASSTAGAPREQY
>-|TRBV6-1
ASSISHEQY
>-|TRBV11-3
ASSLDPVENTEAF
>TRBD2|TRBV25-1
ASSQAGAGDTQY
>TRBD2|TRBV7-9
ASSRAGVGQF
>-|TRBV12-3/TRBV12-4
ASSSGSSYEQY
>-|TRBV25-1
ASSELSNTEAF
>-|TRBV7-8
ASSKMEGINSPLH
>TRBD1|TRBV20-1
SARGTENTGELF
>TRBD1|TRBV19
ASSNPPDRGGQPQH
>-|TRBV20-1
SAITDHEQF
>TRBD1|TRBV10-3
ASGDRNTGELF
>TRBD2|TRBV20-1
SARVVLAGTTSTDTQY
>TRBD1|TRBV19
ASSVGGQPNYGYI
>TRBD1|TRBV6-5
ASRYGTGDAYEQY
>-|TRBV28
ASSLGDETQY
>-|TRBV7-2
ASSLAPSSSYEQY
>-|TRBV7-9
ASSSQGSQPQH
>-|TRBV6-2/TRBV6-3
ASRRTEGVSGNTIY
>TRBD2|TRBV6-1
ASTGGSGGSETQY
>TRBD2|TRBV2
ASSVTSVQETQY
>-|TRBV20-1
SAGQYQETQY
>-|TRBV5-4
ASSLAESNEQF
>-|TRBV12-3/TRBV12-4
ASSFEGTGGYT
>-|TRBV2
ASIESGYEQY
>-|TRBV9
ASSMQGFYGYT
>-|TRBV15
ATSRARQQKETQY
>TRBD1|TRBV20-1
SAGTVNQPQH
>TRBD2|TRBV4-2
ASSRSSGGPTDTQY
>-|TRBV7-2
ASSPPGLRVNTIY
>TRBD1|TRBV19
ASRGTGNGYT
>TRBD1|TRBV7-2
ASSLAWTGGNEQF
>-|TRBV7-9
ASSLDRADGYT
>-|TRBV6-2/TRBV6-3
ASSYSPSDSAYEQY
>TRBD1|TRBV11-1
ASSLAQGRVDTQY
>-|TRBV10-1
ASSDRHTEAF
>-|TRBV6-1
ASRPPADSNYGYT
>-|TRBV4-2
ASSFTEGNTEAF
>-|TRBV29-1
STGTETYNEQF
>TRBD1|TRBV5-5
ASSSPGQGPQETQY
>-|TRBV6-4
ASVRRTEGNQPQH
>-|TRBV27
ASSALGDGDSGEQY
>TRBD2|TRBV4-1
ASSALLAGGYEQY
>TRBD1|TRBV20-1
SAPNRGQSPLH
>TRBD1|TRBV20-1
SASSGGFTYEQY
>-|TRBV2
ASSGLGEKLF
>-|TRBV19
ASSPAYGQIEAF
>-|TRBV10-1
ASSAAGVTGELF
>-|TRBV30
AWSVSGALTDTQY
>TRBD1|TRBV7-3
ASSPRGQADNSPLH
>-|TRBV27
ASTRSAGYEQY
>-|TRBV5-6
ASSLVESSYEQY